Below, one T cell receptor (beta chain) is given with its context. Antigen specificity is unknown. Time point defined: after dendritic cell vaccination, including at tumor progression/relapse. PBMC sampling occurred before vaccination, two weeks after the third dose, and at progression. The germline V and J ends were trimmed by 1 base and 2 bases, with 9 bases remaining between them. This CDR3 is built from 14 residues. CDR1 and CDR2 (germline): SGHNT, YYREEE (reference sequence). The record originates from a study of glioma-infiltrating T cells after dendritic cell vaccination. Overall study: Glioblastoma patients came from Phase I and II dendritic cell vaccination trials. Autologous tumor lysate was loaded overnight onto monocyte-derived dendritic cells grown approximately seven days with IL-4 and GM-CSF. Regarding the study as a whole: Higher pretreatment TIL content predicted longer progression-free time and survival.

TCRdb's table, derived via immunoSEQ multiplex PCR, lists solely in-frame clones and lacks some. Among 100,000 or so clones listed, almost 90% were seen once. This receptor was taken from a human donor with glioblastoma. The chain carries TRBV5-4 and TRBJ1-2; D uncertain. This specimen consisted of blood, obtained after dendritic cell vaccination. CDR3 sequence (DNA): TGTGCCAGCAGCTTGCGGGGTAGAAACTATGGCTACACCTTC. Its translation: CASSLRGRNYGYTF.